These T cell receptor beta chains were read from a single sample in a study of OX40 agonist ivuxolimab in advanced cancers. Generated by immunoSEQ multiplex PCR, the TCRdb table keeps only in-frame clones and is missing some. The sample includes about 84,000 clones, around 85% of them seen just once. The sequencing here drew on CD4+ or CD8+ T cells sorted from blood, taken in a trial of the OX40 agonist ivuxolimab. These receptors were taken from an adult with an advanced solid tumor such as melanoma, head and neck, liver or kidney cancer. Each CDR3 is given with its conserved first and last residue. The order of the fields is V gene, clone size, J gene, D gene, CDR3 protein, CDR3 DNA. The D gene is left open where the match is weak. Clone size is stated in some rows and not others, as once, few, many or a class when expanded.

>TRBV18|-|TRBJ1-1|-
CASSGGASLGTEAFF
TGTGCCAGCTCAGGGGGGGCGAGTCTGGGTACTGAAGCTTTCTTT
>TRBV28|-|TRBJ1-4|-
CASSPPGRPTNEKLFF
TGTGCCAGCAGTCCCCCGGGCCGGCCAACTAATGAAAAACTGTTTTTT
>TRBV19|-|TRBJ1-6|-
CASSIDLNGNSPLHF
TGTGCCAGTAGTATAGATTTGAACGGAAATTCACCCCTCCACTTT
>TRBV5-1|-|TRBJ1-1|-
CASSLGAGNTEAFF
TGCGCCAGCAGCTTGGGGGCCGGGAACACTGAAGCTTTCTTT
>TRBV7-8|-|TRBJ1-1|TRBD1
CASSLGQANTEAFF
TGTGCCAGCAGCCTCGGACAGGCGAACACTGAAGCTTTCTTT
>TRBV2|-|TRBJ2-3|-
CASSENSADTQYF
TGTGCCAGCAGTGAAAACTCCGCAGATACGCAGTATTTT
>TRBV18|-|TRBJ1-2|-
CASSPRPEANYGYTF
TGTGCCAGCTCTCCCCGCCCAGAGGCTAACTATGGCTACACCTTC
>TRBV6-1|-|TRBJ1-2|TRBD1
CASSDADRAGGYTF
TGTGCCAGCAGTGACGCGGACAGGGCGGGTGGCTACACCTTC
>TRBV6-5|-|TRBJ1-6|-
CASLSGNSPLHF
TGTGCCAGTCTCAGCGGGAATTCACCCCTCCACTTT
>TRBV7-8|-|TRBJ2-7|TRBD1
CASNDRVPYEQYF
TGTGCCAGCAACGACAGGGTACCCTACGAGCAGTACTTC
>TRBV9|once|TRBJ1-3|-
CASSVKGSSGNTIYF
TGTGCCAGCAGCGTAAAGGGGAGCTCTGGAAACACCATATATTTT
>TRBV9|-|TRBJ1-1|-
CASSGGTAEATEAFF
TGTGCCAGCAGCGGGGGGACGGCCGAAGCCACTGAAGCTTTCTTT
>TRBV28|-|TRBJ2-2|-
CASRFATGFTGELFF
TGTGCCAGCAGGTTTGCCACAGGGTTCACCGGGGAGCTGTTTTTT
>TRBV5-1|-|TRBJ2-7|TRBD2
CASSHNSGTSGYEQYF
TGCGCCAGCAGCCATAATTCCGGGACTAGCGGGTACGAGCAGTACTTC
>TRBV4-2|once|TRBJ2-3|-
CASSQETLGTLYTDTQYF
TGTGCCAGCAGCCAAGAGACGTTAGGGACACTTTACACAGATACGCAGTATTTT
>TRBV15|once|TRBJ2-3|TRBD1
CATANRGPLDTQYF
TGTGCCACCGCAAACAGGGGGCCCTTAGATACGCAGTATTTT